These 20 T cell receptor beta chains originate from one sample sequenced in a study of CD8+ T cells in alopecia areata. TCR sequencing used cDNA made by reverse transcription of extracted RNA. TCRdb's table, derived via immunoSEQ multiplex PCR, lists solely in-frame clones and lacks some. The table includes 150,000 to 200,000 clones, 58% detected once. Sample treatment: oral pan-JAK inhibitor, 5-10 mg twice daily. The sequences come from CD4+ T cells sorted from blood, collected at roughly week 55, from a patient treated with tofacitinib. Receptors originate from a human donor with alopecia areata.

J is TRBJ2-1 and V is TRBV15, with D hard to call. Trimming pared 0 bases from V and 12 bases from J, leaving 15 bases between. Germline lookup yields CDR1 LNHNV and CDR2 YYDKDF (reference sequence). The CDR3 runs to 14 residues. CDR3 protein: CATSRDKWTDGQFF. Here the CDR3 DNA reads TGTGCCACCAGCAGAGATAAATGGACGGATGGGCAGTTCTTC.

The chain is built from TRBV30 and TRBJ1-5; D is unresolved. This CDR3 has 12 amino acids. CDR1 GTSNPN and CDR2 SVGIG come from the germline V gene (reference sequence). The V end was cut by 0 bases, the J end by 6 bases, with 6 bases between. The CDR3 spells CAWSVWGQPQHF. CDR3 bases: TGTGCCTGGAGTGTTTGGGGTCAGCCCCAGCATTTT.

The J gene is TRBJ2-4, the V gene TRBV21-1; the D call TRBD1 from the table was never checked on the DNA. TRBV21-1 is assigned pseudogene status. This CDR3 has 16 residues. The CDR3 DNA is TGTGCCAGCAGCCCCCGGACAGCTTTAGCCAAAAACATTCAGTACTTC. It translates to CASSPRTALAKNIQYF.

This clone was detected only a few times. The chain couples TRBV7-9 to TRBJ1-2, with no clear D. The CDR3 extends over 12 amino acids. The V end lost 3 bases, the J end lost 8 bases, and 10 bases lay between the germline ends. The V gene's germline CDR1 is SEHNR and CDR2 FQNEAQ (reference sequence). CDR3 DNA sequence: TGTGCCAGCAGCTTGAGGCTAGGGGGCTACACCTTC. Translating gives CASSLRLGGYTF.

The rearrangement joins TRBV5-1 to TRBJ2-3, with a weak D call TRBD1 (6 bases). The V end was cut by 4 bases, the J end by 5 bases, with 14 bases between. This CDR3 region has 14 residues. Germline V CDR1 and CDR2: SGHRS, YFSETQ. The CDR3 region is CASSSGQGQDTQYF. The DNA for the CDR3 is TGCGCCAGCAGCAGTGGCCAGGGGCAAGATACGCAGTATTTT.

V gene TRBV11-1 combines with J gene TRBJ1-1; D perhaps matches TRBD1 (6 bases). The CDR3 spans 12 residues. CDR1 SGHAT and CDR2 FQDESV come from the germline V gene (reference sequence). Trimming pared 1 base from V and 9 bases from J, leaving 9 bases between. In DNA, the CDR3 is TGTGCCAGCAGCTTAGAGGGACACCAAGCTTTCTTT. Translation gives CASSLEGHQAFF.

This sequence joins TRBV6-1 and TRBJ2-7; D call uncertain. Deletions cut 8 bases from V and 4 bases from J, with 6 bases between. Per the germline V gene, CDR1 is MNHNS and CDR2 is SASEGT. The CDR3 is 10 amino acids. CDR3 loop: CASGSYEQYF. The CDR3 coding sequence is TGTGCCAGCGGGTCTTACGAGCAGTACTTC.

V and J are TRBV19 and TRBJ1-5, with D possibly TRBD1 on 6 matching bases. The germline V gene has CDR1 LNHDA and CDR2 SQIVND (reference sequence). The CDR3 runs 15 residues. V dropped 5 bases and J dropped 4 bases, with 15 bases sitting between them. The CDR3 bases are TGTGCCAGTAGTGGAGGGGGTGGAGCAAATCAGCCCCAGCATTTT. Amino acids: CASSGGGGANQPQHF.

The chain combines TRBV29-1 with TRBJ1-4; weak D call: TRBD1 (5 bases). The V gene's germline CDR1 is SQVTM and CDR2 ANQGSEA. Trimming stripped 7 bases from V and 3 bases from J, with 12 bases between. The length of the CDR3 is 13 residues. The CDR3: CSAKTAANEKLFF. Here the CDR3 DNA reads TGCAGCGCTAAGACAGCCGCTAATGAAAAACTGTTTTTT.

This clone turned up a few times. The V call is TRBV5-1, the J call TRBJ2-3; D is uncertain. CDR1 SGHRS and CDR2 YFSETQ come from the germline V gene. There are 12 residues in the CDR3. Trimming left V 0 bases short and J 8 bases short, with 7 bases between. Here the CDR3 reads CASSLDPPTQYF. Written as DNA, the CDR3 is TGCGCCAGCAGCTTGGATCCCCCTACGCAGTATTTT.

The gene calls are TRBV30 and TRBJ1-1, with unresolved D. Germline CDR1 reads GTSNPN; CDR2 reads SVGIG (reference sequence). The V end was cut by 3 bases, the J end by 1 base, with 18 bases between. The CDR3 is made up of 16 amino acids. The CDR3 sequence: CAWRISGLRPNTEAFF. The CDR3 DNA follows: TGTGCCTGGAGAATTTCAGGACTCCGGCCGAACACTGAAGCTTTCTTT.

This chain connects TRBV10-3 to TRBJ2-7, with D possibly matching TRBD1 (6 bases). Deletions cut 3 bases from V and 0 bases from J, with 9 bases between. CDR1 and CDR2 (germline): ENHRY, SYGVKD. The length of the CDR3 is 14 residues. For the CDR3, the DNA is TGTGCCATCAGTGAAGACAGGTCCTCCTACGAGCAGTACTTC. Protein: CAISEDRSSYEQYF.

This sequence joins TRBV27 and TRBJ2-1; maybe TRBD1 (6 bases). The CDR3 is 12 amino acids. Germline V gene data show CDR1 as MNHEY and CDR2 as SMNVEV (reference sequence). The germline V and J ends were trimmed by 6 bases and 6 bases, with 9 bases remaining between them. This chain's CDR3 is CASRLQGNEQFF. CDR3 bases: TGTGCCAGCAGATTACAGGGCAATGAGCAGTTCTTC.

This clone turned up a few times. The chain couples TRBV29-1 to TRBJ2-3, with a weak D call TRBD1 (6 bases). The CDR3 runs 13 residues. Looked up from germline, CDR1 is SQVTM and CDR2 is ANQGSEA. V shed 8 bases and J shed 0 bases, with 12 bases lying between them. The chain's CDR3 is CSNRDISTDTQYF. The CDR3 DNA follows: TGCAGCAACCGGGACATTAGCACAGATACGCAGTATTTT.

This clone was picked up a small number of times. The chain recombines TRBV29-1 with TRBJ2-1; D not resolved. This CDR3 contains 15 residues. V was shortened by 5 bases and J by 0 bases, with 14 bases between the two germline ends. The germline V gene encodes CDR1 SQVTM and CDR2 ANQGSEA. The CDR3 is CSVRLSGFSYNEQFF. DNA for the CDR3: TGCAGCGTTCGTCTTTCTGGTTTCTCCTACAATGAGCAGTTCTTC.

The CDR3 reads CASSLRANTGELFF. The CDR3 coding sequence is TGTGCCAGCAGCTTGAGGGCCAACACCGGGGAGCTGTTTTTT. This chain uses TRBV5-6 with TRBJ2-2; D uncertain. Germline CDR1 is SGHDT and CDR2 is YYEEEE. Between the trimmed V and J ends, which lost 1 base and 2 bases, there was a span of 6 bases. The CDR3 consists of 14 residues.

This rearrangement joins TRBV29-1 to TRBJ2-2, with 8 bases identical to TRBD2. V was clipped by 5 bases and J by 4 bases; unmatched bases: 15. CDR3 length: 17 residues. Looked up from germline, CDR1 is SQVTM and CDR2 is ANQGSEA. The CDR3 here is CSVPSTPGRGGTGELFF. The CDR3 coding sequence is TGCAGCGTTCCCTCAACACCGGGCCGGGGGGGCACCGGGGAGCTGTTTTTT.

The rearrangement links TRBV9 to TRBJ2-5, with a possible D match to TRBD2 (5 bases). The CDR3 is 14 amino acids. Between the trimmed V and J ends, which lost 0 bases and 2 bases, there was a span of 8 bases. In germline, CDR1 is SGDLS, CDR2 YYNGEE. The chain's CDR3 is CASSVDPGQETQYF. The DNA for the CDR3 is TGTGCCAGCAGCGTAGATCCGGGGCAAGAGACCCAGTACTTC.

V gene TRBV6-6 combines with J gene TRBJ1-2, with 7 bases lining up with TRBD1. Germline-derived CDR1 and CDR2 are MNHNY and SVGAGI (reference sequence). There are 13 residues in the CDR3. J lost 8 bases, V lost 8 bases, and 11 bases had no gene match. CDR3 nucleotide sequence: TGTGCCAGCCTAGGACAGGACTTAGGGGGCTACACCTTC. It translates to CASLGQDLGGYTF.

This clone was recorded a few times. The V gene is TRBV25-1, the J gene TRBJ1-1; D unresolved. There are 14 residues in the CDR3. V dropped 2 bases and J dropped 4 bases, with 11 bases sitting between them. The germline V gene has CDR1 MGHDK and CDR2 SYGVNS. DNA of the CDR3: TGTGCCAGCAGTGAAGTAACGTCTGGCACTGAAGCTTTCTTT. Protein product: CASSEVTSGTEAFF. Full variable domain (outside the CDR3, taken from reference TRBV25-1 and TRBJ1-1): EADIYQTPRYLVIGTGKKITLECSQTMGHDKMYWYQQDPGMELHLIHYSYGVNSTEKGDLSSESTVSRIRTEHFPLTLESARPSHTSQYLCASSEVTSGTEAFFGQGTRLTVV.